This T cell receptor beta chain was sequenced in a study of CD8 T cells in ankylosing spondylitis. Many counts were recorded for this clonotype. Its antigen remains unidentified. Germline values: CDR1 SGHRS, CDR2 YFSETQ. The CDR3 consists of 16 residues. The V and J ends lost 3 bases and 9 bases, in that order; junction bases with no gene match: 7. General observations from the study: Earlier literature documents some of the motif variants in reactive arthritis synovial fluid and blood. Matched ankylosing spondylitis synovial fluid reportedly showed significant enrichment of disease-linked clones. Made up of eight or nine highly homologous variants, a TCR beta motif appeared characteristic of ankylosing spondylitis blood.

The authors made TCR beta libraries by quantitative 5'-RACE with molecular barcodes. TCRdb reanalysed the 5' RACE reads using MiXCR and keeps one entry per CDR3 protein. The sample gives roughly 250,000 distinct CDR3 sequences, around 9.1% of which show up once; almost 7% is in the top ten. Sequencing was done on a sample of blood, either unsorted or a sorted T cell fraction (not recorded which). The chain is built from TRBV5-1 and TRBJ2-1; 15 bases fit TRBD2. This clonotype was obtained from a male donor with ankylosing spondylitis or in good health (not recorded which). The CDR3 DNA follows: TGCGCCAGCAGCTGGGGACTAGCGGGAGGTAAGGTTGAGCAGTTCTTC. Translating gives CASSWGLAGGKVEQFF.